This TCR beta chain comes out of a study of blood T cells in healthy people across ages. General study results and limits: Age brought a roughly linear fall in TCR beta diversity measured per million T cells. Donor CMV infection status was unknown, possibly confounding age-related changes in expanded clonotypes.

Caucasian, healthy and from Russia, the donors were aged between roughly 6 and 100. Combining a sample-barcoded 5' primer with a J-beta primer mix, a second PCR ran for about 6 to 11 cycles. TCRdb reprocessed the 5' RACE reads via MiXCR and lists one record per CDR3 protein. The sample lists around 650,000 distinct CDR3 sequences; about a third were seen once. The V gene lost 7 bases and the J gene lost 7 bases, with 22 bases spanning the gap. The CDR3 totals 16 residues. From germline, CDR1 is SEHNR and CDR2 FQNEAQ (reference sequence). Remarks on this clonotype: The antigen is not known.

This clonotype was sampled from a woman older than 75 in good health. The chain combines TRBV7-9 with TRBJ1-4, with a tentative D call TRBD1 (5 bases). The sample consisted of blood. The CDR3 DNA is TGTGCCAGCACATTGGGCTGGACGGGGCAGGGTGAAAAACTGTTTTTT. This encodes CASTLGWTGQGEKLFF.